One and the same sample provided the 27 T cell receptor beta chains below, sequenced in a study of beta chain features in type 1 diabetes. These receptors are not linked to any known antigen. The isolated RNA, all of it, was reverse transcribed, so expressed TCRB transcripts were what got sequenced. Only in-frame clones appear in the TCRdb table, and some are missing; sequencing was by immunoSEQ multiplex PCR. This sample carries hundreds of thousands of clones, roughly a tenth of them seen once, and the ten largest clones take about 0.018%. Study findings and constraints: Researchers report that Type 1 diabetes patients had moderately but significantly shorter TCRB CDR3s across all four CD4+ subsets.

The sample taken for sequencing was naive CD4+ T cells from blood. These receptors were obtained from a man aged 30-40 years with type 1 diabetes.

Only a few counts were recorded for this clone. The chain employs TRBV5-4 and TRBJ1-2; 7 bases line up with TRBD1. The germline gives CDR1 SGHNT, CDR2 YYREEE (reference sequence). The CDR3 loop spans 15 amino acids. The J segment lost 1 base and the V segment lost 2 bases, leaving 5 bases of the junction unmatched. The CDR3 DNA reads as TGTGCCAGCAGCTTTGGACAGGATGTTAACTATGGCTACACCTTC. Protein product: CASSFGQDVNYGYTF.

This clone was seen more than once but under ten times. This chain links TRBV4-2 with TRBJ2-7; TRBD1 aligns across 7 bases. J lost 3 bases, V lost 1 base, and 6 bases had no gene match. This CDR3 comprises 15 residues. CDR1 is LGHNA, CDR2 YNFKEQ, per germline. The CDR3 DNA is TGTGCCAGCAGCCAAGGACAGGGTTTGGTCTACGAGCAGTACTTC. It encodes CASSQGQGLVYEQYF.

The chain is built from TRBV18 and TRBJ2-7; TRBD1 matches at 9 bases. Germline trimming cut 1 base from V and 5 bases from J; bases unmatched to any gene: 6. This CDR3 is built from 15 residues. Germline CDR1 is KGHSH and CDR2 is LQKENI. The CDR3 reads CASSPRGTGKNEQYF. Here the CDR3 DNA reads TGTGCCAGCTCACCACGGGGGACAGGGAAAAACGAGCAGTACTTC.

This clone showed up just a few times. The chain links TRBV7-3 to TRBJ2-1; D remains ambiguous. Per the germline V gene, CDR1 is SGHTA and CDR2 is FQGTGA. The V end was cut by 0 bases, the J end by 8 bases, with 14 bases between. CDR3 size: 15 residues. In nucleotides, the CDR3 is TGTGCCAGCAGCTTAACAGCCCTACCTCCGGATGAGCAGTTCTTC. Translation gives CASSLTALPPDEQFF.

CDR3 nucleotide sequence: TGTGCCAGCAGCTACCCGGGACACGAACAAGAGACCCAGTACTTC. Its protein product is CASSYPGHEQETQYF. The rearrangement links TRBV11-2 to TRBJ2-5, with a weak D call TRBD1 (6 bases). This CDR3 spans 15 amino acids. The ends were cut back, 4 bases at V and 2 bases at J, with 14 bases in the middle. Germline CDR1 SGHAT, CDR2 FQNNGV.

This rearrangement joins TRBV7-3 to TRBJ1-1; a weak D match, TRBD1 (5 bases). CDR1 and CDR2 (germline): SGHTA, FQGTGA. Trimming stripped 2 bases from V and 3 bases from J, with 16 bases between. The CDR3 runs to 16 residues. CDR3 in amino acids: CASSLGGAGPYTEAFF. In DNA, the CDR3 is TGTGCCAGCAGCTTAGGAGGGGCAGGGCCTTACACTGAAGCTTTCTTT.

This clone has just a few counts. The rearrangement joins TRBV18 to TRBJ2-3, with D perhaps matching TRBD2 (5 bases). Germline CDR1 and CDR2: KGHSH and LQKENI. The CDR3 has 13 amino acids. V lost 3 bases and J lost 3, with 7 bases in between. This CDR3 is CASSPPGTDTQYF. DNA for the CDR3: TGTGCCAGCTCACCCCCGGGGACAGATACGCAGTATTTT.

This clone appeared a few times. The chain is built from TRBV9 and TRBJ2-3; perhaps TRBD1 as D (7 bases). CDR3 length: 16 amino acids. V was pared by 4 bases and J by 1 base, with 16 bases between. Germline-derived CDR1 and CDR2 are SGDLS and YYNGEE. The CDR3 sequence: CASSFPEGARTDTQYF. For the CDR3, the DNA is TGTGCCAGCAGCTTCCCGGAGGGGGCCCGCACAGATACGCAGTATTTT.

The gene calls are TRBV7-2 and TRBJ2-3; 12 bases map to TRBD2. V shed 3 bases and J 2 bases; nucleotides not matched to a gene: 3. The CDR3 contains 16 residues. Germline V gene sequence: CDR1 SGHTA, CDR2 FQGNSA. Written as DNA, the CDR3 is TGTGCCAGCAGCTTTACTAGCGGGGGGTACACAGATACGCAGTATTTT. Protein sequence: CASSFTSGGYTDTQYF.

The rearrangement joins TRBV18 to TRBJ1-2; TRBD1 aligns across 8 bases. Germline lookup yields CDR1 KGHSH and CDR2 LQKENI. The J segment lost 4 bases and the V segment lost 3 bases, leaving 10 bases of the junction unmatched. The CDR3 runs to 16 residues. CDR3 coding DNA: TGTGCCAGCTCACCCCCCGGGACAGGCACACCCTATGGCTACACCTTC. Its protein is CASSPPGTGTPYGYTF.

The chain is built from TRBV5-1 and TRBJ1-5; tentatively, D is TRBD1 (6 bases). This CDR3 is built from 14 residues. V lost 3 bases to trimming and J lost 1 base, with 8 bases between them. Germline values: CDR1 SGHRS, CDR2 YFSETQ. Here the CDR3 reads CASSYDRSNQPQHF. The CDR3 coding sequence is TGCGCCAGCAGCTACGACAGGAGCAATCAGCCCCAGCATTTT.

The chain uses TRBV29-1 and TRBJ2-5, with 8 bases that match TRBD1. The CDR3 runs 13 residues. The junction had 8 bases not matched to a gene; V was cut back by 6 bases and J by 5 bases. Per germline, CDR1 SQVTM and CDR2 ANQGSEA. In DNA, the CDR3 is TGCAGCGTGCGGGGACAGGCCCGGGAGACCCAGTACTTC. This sequence encodes CSVRGQARETQYF.

This rearrangement joins TRBV7-2 to TRBJ2-5, with 10 bases aligning to TRBD2. V was pared by 5 bases and J by 6 bases, with 12 bases of the junction left unmatched. The CDR3 contains 16 residues. CDR1 is SGHTA and CDR2 is FQGNSA in the germline V gene. CDR3: CASSISGGPVGKTQYF. The CDR3 DNA reads TGTGCCAGCAGCATTAGCGGGGGGCCTGTTGGGAAGACCCAGTACTTC.

This clone has more than one count but fewer than ten. The chain employs TRBV5-1 and TRBJ2-1; 9 bases match TRBD2. This CDR3 comprises 15 residues. Trimming removed 1 base from V and 6 bases from J; junction bases left unmatched: 5. Germline loops: CDR1 SGHRS, CDR2 YFSETQ. CDR3 protein: CASSLMASGVNEQFF. The CDR3 bases are TGCGCCAGCAGCTTGATGGCTAGCGGGGTCAATGAGCAGTTCTTC.

Only a few counts were recorded for this clone. The V call is TRBV2, the J call TRBJ1-1, with D unclear. V shed 4 bases and J shed 10 bases, with 10 bases lying between them. CDR1 and CDR2 (germline): SNHLY, FYNNEI. The CDR3 spans 11 residues. CDR3 loop: CASSVINRAFF. The CDR3 nucleotides are TGTGCCAGCAGTGTCATCAATAGAGCTTTCTTT.

This clone has only a few counts. This chain joins TRBV7-3 and TRBJ2-7; D is perhaps TRBD2 (6 bases). Trimming took off 2 bases at V and 2 bases at J, with 13 bases between the two ends. Germline CDR1 reads SGHTA; CDR2 reads FQGTGA. The CDR3 contains 15 residues. CDR3 amino acids: CASSLQEGIPYEQYF. CDR3 DNA: TGTGCCAGCAGCTTACAGGAGGGGATCCCCTACGAGCAGTACTTC.

The chain links TRBV28 to TRBJ1-6; maybe TRBD1 (5 bases). The CDR3 loop spans 15 amino acids. Trimming removed 5 bases at V and 3 bases at J, with 11 bases between. The germline V gene has CDR1 MDHEN and CDR2 SYDVKM. The CDR3 bases are TGTGCCAGCAGTCCCCGACAGAACTATAATTCACCCCTCCACTTT. Translating it yields CASSPRQNYNSPLHF.

The table lists this clone with a few counts. The chain uses TRBV7-8 and TRBJ2-7, with D maybe TRBD2 (6 bases). This CDR3 has 15 residues. Germline V gives CDR1 SGHVS, CDR2 FQNEAQ. Trimming removed 5 bases from V and 4 bases from J, with 18 bases in between. As DNA, the CDR3 is TGTGCCAGCAGCCTAATGGGACTCAACGAATACGAGCAGTACTTC. It yields the protein CASSLMGLNEYEQYF.

The chain employs TRBV27 and TRBJ1-2; TRBD1 is a possible D gene (6 bases). The CDR3 is 13 amino acids. Trimming took off 3 bases at V and 4 bases at J, with 9 bases between the two ends. CDR1 and CDR2 (germline): MNHEY, SMNVEV (reference sequence). This chain's CDR3 is CASSLHRAYGYTF. The CDR3 region has the DNA TGTGCCAGCAGTTTGCACAGGGCCTATGGCTACACCTTC.

The chain employs TRBV27 and TRBJ1-6; perhaps TRBD1 as D (5 bases). There are 14 residues in the CDR3. Germline CDR1 and CDR2: MNHEY and SMNVEV (reference sequence). Trimming left V 6 bases short and J 5 bases short, with 11 bases between. CDR3 in amino acids: CASRSGTNNSPLHF. In nucleotides, the CDR3 is TGTGCCAGCAGGTCCGGGACTAATAATTCACCCCTCCACTTT.

The chain couples TRBV28 to TRBJ2-2; TRBD1 might be the D (5 bases). Trimming cost V 7 bases and J 5 bases, with 20 bases left between them. The V gene's germline CDR1 is MDHEN and CDR2 SYDVKM. The CDR3 covers 16 residues. CDR3 sequence reads: CASNVRWGPGTGELFF. The CDR3 DNA follows: TGTGCCAGCAACGTTCGTTGGGGCCCAGGGACCGGGGAGCTGTTTTTT.

This clone occurred a few times. The rearrangement uses TRBV29-1 and TRBJ2-3; 9 bases map to TRBD2. V trimming: 6 bases; J trimming: 0 bases; junction bases outside the gene matches: 10. This CDR3 is built from 16 residues. Germline V gene sequence: CDR1 SQVTM, CDR2 ANQGSEA. For the CDR3, the DNA is TGCAGCGTCTCCTTAGCGGGGGATGTGAGCACAGATACGCAGTATTTT. Protein product: CSVSLAGDVSTDTQYF.

A remark on this clone: This CDR3 is also generated by other DNA sequences in the sample. The chain is built from TRBV2 and TRBJ1-5; D is unresolved. The germline CDR1 and CDR2 sequences are SNHLY and FYNNEI. The CDR3 loop spans 14 amino acids. V was trimmed by 2 bases and J by 7 bases, leaving 12 bases between them. CDR3 bases: TGTGCCAGCAGTGAACAGGCAGGCCACCAGCCCCAGCATTTT. Translation: CASSEQAGHQPQHF.

The chain combines TRBV9 with TRBJ2-1, with D possibly matching TRBD2 (6 bases). Germline-derived CDR1 and CDR2 are SGDLS and YYNGEE. The CDR3 totals 12 residues. Between the trimmed V and J ends, which lost 4 bases and 6 bases, there was a span of 8 bases. The CDR3: CASSSEGNEQFF. DNA for the CDR3: TGTGCCAGCAGCTCGGAGGGCAATGAGCAGTTCTTC.

V and J are TRBV19 and TRBJ2-7, with unresolved D. This CDR3 region has 14 residues. Germline V gene lookup returns CDR1 LNHDA and CDR2 SQIVND (reference sequence). V was cut by 5 bases and J by 2 bases, with 13 bases left in between. The CDR3 bases are TGTGCCAGTAGTCAGCCCGCCAGGCCCTACGAGCAGTACTTC. It codes for CASSQPARPYEQYF.

This sequence joins TRBV7-2 and TRBJ1-5; 7 bases map to TRBD1. CDR1 and CDR2 (germline): SGHTA, FQGNSA. There are 13 residues in the CDR3. With 4 bases clipped from V and 15 bases from J, the junction kept 12 bases outside the gene matches. The CDR3 DNA follows: TGTGCCAGCAGCTCCCGACAGGGCGAAATCAGGCATTTT. Residues: CASSSRQGEIRHF.

The chain is built from TRBV4-2 and TRBJ2-7, with D possibly TRBD2 on 5 matching bases. Germline values: CDR1 LGHNA, CDR2 YNFKEQ. V lost 0 bases and J 2 bases, leaving 14 bases between the germline ends. The CDR3 consists of 16 residues. CDR3 amino acids: CASSQDFSGLPYEQYF. The CDR3 nucleotides are TGTGCCAGCAGCCAAGATTTCAGCGGCCTTCCCTACGAGCAGTACTTC.